This T cell receptor (beta chain) was documented in a study of control samples from healthy donors and cancer patients. Sequencing was performed with immunoSEQ multiplex PCR; in TCRdb, only in-frame clones are kept and a portion is missing. The table includes tens of thousands of clones, approximately 84% detected once. Germline V gene data show CDR1 as WNHNN and CDR2 as SYGVQD (reference sequence). V dropped 6 bases and J dropped 5 bases, with 11 bases sitting between them. The CDR3 loop spans 13 amino acids. The clonotype was recovered from a man between 65 and 85 years old with lung cancer. The gene calls are TRBV10-1 and TRBJ2-1; D is perhaps TRBD1 (5 bases). The sample comprised PBMCs. The CDR3 DNA follows: TGCGCCAGCAGAAACAGGACAAACAATGAGCAGTTCTTC. Translation: CASRNRTNNEQFF.